The present T cell receptor beta chain was sequenced within a study of OX40 agonist ivuxolimab in advanced cancers. Study-level background: Eligibility rules accepted prior anti-PD-1, anti-PD-L1 or anti-CTLA-4 therapy, and 30% to 40% had some. Whole-study results and caveats: Within 6 weeks, CD4+ and CD8+ blood T cells expanded clonally at 0.1 to 3.0 mg/kg.

Generated by immunoSEQ multiplex PCR, the TCRdb table keeps only in-frame clones and is missing some. The repertoire holds tens of thousands of clones, with 80% as singletons. This clone was picked up a small number of times. Antigen: not known. The CDR3 spans 16 residues. Deletions cut 0 bases from V and 2 bases from J, with 10 bases between. Germline V gene lookup returns CDR1 ENHRY and CDR2 SYGVKD. This clonotype was sampled from an adult with an advanced solid tumor such as melanoma, head and neck, liver or kidney cancer. The source was CD4+ or CD8+ T cells sorted from blood, collected in a trial of the OX40 agonist ivuxolimab. The V call is TRBV10-3, the J call TRBJ2-2, with unresolved D. CDR3 bases: TGTGCCATCAGTGAGTCGGGGATCACAAACACCGGGGAGCTGTTTTTT. Translation gives CAISESGITNTGELFF.